This TCR beta chain was identified during a study of blood T cells in healthy people across ages. The study's findings and limits: Since the PBMCs were unsorted, naive and antigen-experienced cells could not be conclusively compared. Changes in expanded clonotypes were possibly confounded, as the CMV status of donors was unknown.

This clonotype was recorded a few times. What it binds is unknown. The use of a sample-barcoded 5' primer and a J-beta primer mix characterized a second PCR of about 7 to 12 cycles. TCRdb fed the 5' RACE reads into MiXCR, producing one record per CDR3 protein. The table has approximately 1,000,000 distinct CDR3 sequences, less than 50% seen once. Each sample had at least 6 million PBMCs isolated. Per sample, at least 5 micrograms of total RNA were extracted. The CDR3 covers 14 residues. Germline V gene sequence: CDR1 SNHLY, CDR2 FYNNEI. The V gene lost 7 bases and the J gene lost 2 bases, with 15 bases spanning the gap.

Material for sequencing was blood. The chain employs TRBV2 and TRBJ2-7, with unresolved D. The origin of this receptor is a woman aged 55-70 years in good health. CDR3 protein: CASTPGRLPYEQYF. The CDR3 nucleotides are TGTGCCAGCACCCCCGGCAGGCTTCCCTACGAGCAGTACTTC.